This entry features one T cell receptor beta chain sequence. Via MiXCR, TCRdb re-called the PCR reads, giving one row per CDR3 protein. The sample records about 17,000 distinct CDR3 sequences, roughly 50% being singletons. The data belong to a study of tumor-infiltrating lymphocytes in oesophageal squamous cell carcinoma. This CDR3 region has 16 residues. Per germline, CDR1 SGHTA and CDR2 FQGNSA. V dropped 5 bases and J dropped 3 bases, with 18 bases sitting between them. Specimen: normal esophageal tissue next to the tumor. J is TRBJ2-3 and V is TRBV7-2, with a possible D match to TRBD2 (6 bases). This TCR derives from a female donor with esophageal squamous cell carcinoma. The CDR3 here is CASSPRRAGVTDTQYF. The CDR3 DNA follows: TGTGCCAGCAGCCCAAGAAGAGCGGGTGTTACAGATACGCAGTATTTT.